The present T cell receptor beta chain was sequenced within a study of CD4 and CD8 cells across lung adenocarcinoma regions (dated by TCRdb to the late 2010s). For the wider study: The study examined intratumor heterogeneity of the T cell receptor repertoire by comparing tumor centers with tumor margins.

Donors were patients with localized lung adenocarcinoma, a subtype of non-small cell lung cancer. The samples were taken from the centers of localized lung adenocarcinomas. For TCR repertoire analysis, CD8+ T cells taken from tumor tissue were profiled apart from CD4+ T cells. Library generation was performed with PCR. The instrument was a HiSeq X Ten. TCRdb applied fastp at Q25 and MiXCR to the public reads, then kept only in-frame beta chains. Rows matching on CDR3 protein sequence are summarized as one entry with the most common DNA and genes. For this sample the table gives around 20,000 distinct CDR3 sequences, of which over 50% were detected only once. The top ten clonotypes cover around a quarter of the sample. A word on this clonotype: Its binding antigen is unknown. The record has no base qualities; no much larger clone is one base away.

The origin of this receptor is a female donor with lung adenocarcinoma. The CD4 and CD8 labels of this study may be unreliable. Sequenced input: CD8+ T cells from the center of a lung tumor. The sample's cell subset or site label, decoded: tumor center region.

In nucleotide form, the sequence is TGTGCCAGCAGTGCCCTGGGGGATTGGCAGTTCTTC. This codes for CASSALGDWQFF. The chain couples TRBV6-1 to TRBJ2-5; the D gene is possibly TRBD1 or TRBD2, each agreeing over 5 bases. The J call may be in error: the DNA end matches TRBJ2-1 better. CDR1 and CDR2 are read off the germline V gene as MNHNS and SASEGT. There are 12 amino acids in the CDR3, from cysteine to phenylalanine inclusive. Just CDR3 DNA is preserved here, 36 bases in frame from base 1.